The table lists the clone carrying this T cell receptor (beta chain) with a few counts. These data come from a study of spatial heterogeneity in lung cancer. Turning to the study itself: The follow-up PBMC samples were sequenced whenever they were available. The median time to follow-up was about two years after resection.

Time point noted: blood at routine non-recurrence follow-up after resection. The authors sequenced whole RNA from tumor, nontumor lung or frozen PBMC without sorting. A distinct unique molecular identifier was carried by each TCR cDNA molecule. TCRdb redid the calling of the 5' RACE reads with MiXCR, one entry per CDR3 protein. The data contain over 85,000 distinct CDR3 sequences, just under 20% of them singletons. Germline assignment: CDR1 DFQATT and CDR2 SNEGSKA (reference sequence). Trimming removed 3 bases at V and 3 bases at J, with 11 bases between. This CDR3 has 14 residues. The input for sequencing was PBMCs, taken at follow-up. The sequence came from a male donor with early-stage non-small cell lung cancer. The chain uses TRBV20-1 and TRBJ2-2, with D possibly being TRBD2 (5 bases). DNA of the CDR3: TGCAGTGCTAGGGTTGGGAGCGACACCGGGGAGCTGTTTTTT. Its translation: CSARVGSDTGELFF.